This T cell receptor (beta chain) was found in a study of naive and memory T cell subsets. Study-wide results and limits: Over 95% of naive TCR sequences appeared only once after error correction, unlike memory subsets. Diversity fell and Gini index rose from naive through CM, EM, EMRA. A few larger clonotypes appeared in naive repertoires, especially CD8, possibly memory cells re-expressing CD45RA.

This CDR3 region has 14 residues. Germline lookup yields CDR1 SGDLS and CDR2 YYNGEE. V shed 3 bases and J 6 bases; nucleotides not matched to a gene: 6. Cells stained for CD3, CD4, CD8, CD45RA, CD27 and viability were sorted into four CD45RA/CD27 subsets. This clonotype has just a few counts. The antigen is not known. Both TRBC1 and TRBC2 were covered by a beta constant-region primer of two equimolar oligonucleotides. The ligated cDNA underwent four PCR rounds using SP2 and nested alpha and beta constant-region primers. The cDNA 3' end received a ligated single-stranded oligonucleotide carrying the SP2 primer and a 12-nucleotide UMI. A single record per CDR3 protein comes from TCRdb applying MiXCR to the UMI-ligation and nested PCR reads. The profile shows around 93,000 distinct CDR3 sequences, around 11% of them singletons.

The sequenced sample was naive CD4+ T cells from blood. The J gene is TRBJ2-1, the V gene TRBV9, with 7 bases that match TRBD1. The sequence was collected from a human donor in good health. This chain's CDR3 is CASSADRTGNEQFF. The CDR3 DNA reads as TGTGCCAGCAGCGCGGACAGGACAGGCAATGAGCAGTTCTTC. Full variable domain (remainder filled in from reference TRBV9 and TRBJ2-1): DSGVTQTPKHLITATGQRVTLRCSPRSGDLSVYWYQQSLDQGLQFLIQYYNGEERAKGNILERFSAQQFPDLHSELNLSSLELGDSALYFCASSADRTGNEQFFGPGTRLTVL.